This record looks at one TCR beta chain sequence and its context. The germline gives CDR1 SGHDT, CDR2 YYEEEE. Trimming stripped 1 base from V and 0 bases from J, with 13 bases between. The CDR3 has 16 amino acids. Measured with immunoSEQ multiplex PCR; TCRdb has only the in-frame clones, and not every one. The sample carries fewer than 500,000 clones, around 91% recorded once. The entry originates in a study of Ad26.COV2.S vaccination and SARS-CoV-2 variants. Treatment given: about 20 received Ad26.COV2.S at low or high dose, single or two shots; 5 received placebo; per-sample allocation not given. The samples date from day 63 after the first vaccine or placebo injection.

The sequencing here drew on peripheral blood, taken in a trial of Ad26.COV2.S vaccine versus placebo. The source is a person aged 18 to 65 who received the Ad26.COV2.S COVID-19 vaccine or a placebo. The chain links TRBV5-6 to TRBJ1-1, with no clear D. CDR3 nucleotides: TGTGCCAGCAGCTTGTTTAGGGCACCTATGAACACTGAAGCTTTCTTT. Its protein product is CASSLFRAPMNTEAFF.